This T cell receptor beta chain is drawn from a study of T-cell reconstitution after alpha-beta-depleted transplantation in children. Preparation of the TCRbeta library was carried out with unique molecular identifiers. TCRdb reprocessed the PCR reads via MiXCR and lists one record per CDR3 protein. The sample carries about 580,000 distinct CDR3 sequences, 23% recorded once. This CDR3 is built from 13 residues. J lost 6 bases, V lost 8 bases, and 9 bases had no gene match. Germline assignment: CDR1 DFQATT and CDR2 SNEGSKA (reference sequence). Turning to this clonotype: Antigen: not known.

Findings of the study overall: It was newly produced T cells that mostly accounted for T-cell counts and diversity one year after transplant.

The source was PBMCs, mostly from graft donor cells, collected 360 days after TCRalphabeta/CD19-depleted stem cell transplant. This rearrangement joins TRBV20-1 to TRBJ2-3, with TRBD1 matching 9 bases. The clonotype comes from a boy under two years old who had a stem cell transplant for acute myeloid leukemia, so the T cells may come from the graft donor. The CDR3 sequence: CSSQGTGSDTQYF. The CDR3 nucleotides read TGCAGTTCCCAGGGGACAGGGAGCGATACGCAGTATTTT.